Listed here are 27 T cell receptor beta chains from one sample, sequenced in a study of graft-versus-host responses after intestinal transplantation. Clones were read by immunoSEQ multiplex PCR, and TCRdb kept only the in-frame ones, dropping some. This table has around 100,000 clones, more than 85% appearing once. Their antigen targets remain unknown. The sequences come from unstimulated CD4+ T cells sorted from spleen or lymph node cells, collected before transplant. These receptors all stem from a human donor who was the organ donor for an intestinal transplant.

Only one count was recorded for this clone. The gene calls are TRBV19 and TRBJ2-3; D remains ambiguous. This CDR3 has 14 amino acids. V lost 5 bases and J lost 6, with 15 bases in between. CDR1 and CDR2 from the germline V gene are LNHDA and SQIVND (reference sequence). The CDR3 sequence is CASSAQIPSDTQYF. The CDR3 bases are TGTGCCAGTAGTGCTCAAATTCCCAGCGATACGCAGTATTTT.

In DNA, the CDR3 is TGTGCCAGCAGCCTATTCGCGATGACAGGGGCCCAGAACACTGAAGCTTTCTTT. Its protein is CASSLFAMTGAQNTEAFF. This sequence joins TRBV7-3 and TRBJ1-1; 8 bases line up with TRBD1. CDR1 is SGHTA, CDR2 FQGTGA, per germline. The CDR3 has 18 residues. V shed 5 bases, J shed 1 base, and the junction held 15 bases outside the gene matches.

With respect to this clone: The identical CDR3 is also encoded by other nucleotide sequences in the sample. V usage is TRBV2 and J usage is TRBJ2-2; 9 nucleotides match TRBD1. Per germline, CDR1 SNHLY and CDR2 FYNNEI. With V trimmed by 6 bases and J by 2 bases, 4 bases remained unmatched. This CDR3 contains 15 residues. The DNA of the CDR3 is TGTGCCAGCAGGCCGGGACAGGGTAACACCGGGGAGCTGTTTTTT. Translation gives CASRPGQGNTGELFF.

The V and J genes are TRBV6-4 and TRBJ1-1; D is uncertain. CDR1 is MRHNA, CDR2 SNTAGT, per germline. Between the trimmed V and J ends, which lost 6 bases and 3 bases, there was a span of 14 bases. The CDR3 has 14 amino acids. CDR3 bases: TGTGCCAGCAGCCCGTCGAGGGATTACACTGAAGCTTTCTTT. Translation gives CASSPSRDYTEAFF.

The chain employs TRBV30 and TRBJ2-2, with D unclear. V was trimmed by 7 bases and J by 1 base, leaving 4 bases between them. CDR1 is GTSNPN, CDR2 SVGIG, per germline (reference sequence). CDR3 size: 11 residues. CDR3 bases: TGTGCCTACCAGAACACCGGGGAGCTGTTTTTT. Its translation: CAYQNTGELFF.

The J gene is TRBJ2-1, the V gene TRBV5-8; 7 nucleotides agree with TRBD2. The length of the CDR3 is 16 residues. Per germline, CDR1 SGHTS and CDR2 YDEGEE. The junction had 12 bases not matched to a gene; V was cut back by 3 bases and J by 6 bases. The CDR3 sequence is CASSSPPGLSLNEQFF. CDR3 coding DNA: TGTGCCAGCAGCTCCCCACCGGGACTAAGCCTCAATGAGCAGTTCTTC.

V gene TRBV2 combines with J gene TRBJ1-1; possibly TRBD1 for D (6 bases). V was clipped by 8 bases and J by 2 bases, with 12 bases between them. This CDR3 has 13 residues. CDR1 SNHLY and CDR2 FYNNEI come from the germline V gene. The DNA for the CDR3 is TGTGCCAGCGGAGCACAGGGAAACACTGAAGCTTTCTTT. This codes for CASGAQGNTEAFF. Variable domain in full (rest from reference TRBV2 and TRBJ1-1): EPEVTQTPSHQVTQMGQEVILRCVPISNHLYFYWYRQILGQKVEFLVSFYNNEISEKSEIFDDQFSVERPDGSNFTLKIRSTKLEDSAMYFCASGAQGNTEAFFGQGTRLTVV.

This clone was picked up many times. V usage is TRBV5-1 and J usage is TRBJ2-2; possible D gene TRBD1, 5 bases. Trimming stripped 4 bases from V and 5 bases from J, with 15 bases between. Germline CDR1 SGHRS, CDR2 YFSETQ. The CDR3 covers 15 residues. The CDR3 is CASSLDTTKTGELFF. The CDR3 DNA sequence: TGCGCCAGCAGCCTGGACACTACTAAAACCGGGGAGCTGTTTTTT.

This chain connects TRBV6-1 to TRBJ1-4, with D unclear. The germline V and J ends were trimmed by 1 base and 8 bases, with 8 bases remaining between them. The germline V gene encodes CDR1 MNHNS and CDR2 SASEGT. This CDR3 is built from 13 residues. CDR3 sequence reads: CASSEVRREKLFF. In nucleotides, the CDR3 is TGTGCCAGCAGTGAAGTTCGGCGAGAAAAACTGTTTTTT.

Of note for this clone: One junction end does not reproduce the germline sequence, and a read error may be involved. This chain links TRBV28 with TRBJ1-2; no clear D. The CDR3 spans 14 residues. The germline V gene has CDR1 MDHEN and CDR2 SYDVKM. The CDR3 here is CASSLEWSERTGAF. CDR3 nucleotides: TGTGCCAGCAGTTTGGAATGGTCAGAGAGGACCGGAGCCTTC.

This sequence joins TRBV2 and TRBJ1-5, with D possibly matching TRBD1 (5 bases). Trimming took off 4 bases at V and 0 bases at J, with 10 bases between the two ends. The CDR3 loop spans 15 amino acids. Germline loops: CDR1 SNHLY, CDR2 FYNNEI. The CDR3 region has the DNA TGTGCCAGCAGTGCAGGACATTATAGCAATCAGCCCCAGCATTTT. This translates into CASSAGHYSNQPQHF.

The chain carries TRBV7-2 and TRBJ2-7; tentatively, D is TRBD1 (5 bases). V dropped 7 bases and J dropped 2 bases, with 15 bases sitting between them. Germline CDR1 and CDR2: SGHTA and FQGNSA. The CDR3 extends over 14 amino acids. Written as DNA, the CDR3 is TGTGCCAGCACCCCGAGAGCAGGGCCCTACGAGCAGTACTTC. It yields the protein CASTPRAGPYEQYF.

This chain links TRBV19 with TRBJ1-6, with a weak D call TRBD1 (5 bases). The CDR3 runs 15 residues. V was clipped by 3 bases and J by 10 bases, with 16 bases between them. Germline-derived CDR1 and CDR2 are LNHDA and SQIVND (reference sequence). CDR3 in amino acids: CASSITGPAGSPLHF. The CDR3 bases are TGTGCCAGTAGTATCACGGGACCTGCTGGGTCACCCCTCCACTTT.

The chain uses TRBV5-1 and TRBJ2-3; TRBD1 matches at 8 bases. Germline V gene data show CDR1 as SGHRS and CDR2 as YFSETQ. The V segment lost 3 bases and the J segment 5 bases; nucleotides outside the gene matches: 11. The CDR3 length is 16 residues. CDR3 sequence: CASSSNRGMSGDTQYF. The DNA of the CDR3 is TGCGCCAGCAGCTCGAACAGGGGGATGTCTGGAGATACGCAGTATTTT.

This clone was seen a single time. The chain joins TRBV7-8 to TRBJ1-1; 7 bases align to TRBD1. Germline lookup yields CDR1 SGHVS and CDR2 FQNEAQ. The V and J ends lost 5 bases and 2 bases, in that order; junction bases with no gene match: 5. The CDR3 is 14 amino acids. The CDR3 spells CASSRQGINTEAFF. CDR3 in DNA: TGTGCCAGCAGCCGACAGGGTATTAACACTGAAGCTTTCTTT.

The chain has TRBV27 and TRBJ1-1; D call uncertain. The CDR3 runs to 14 residues. The V end was cut by 3 bases, the J end by 3 bases, with 11 bases between. The germline V gene encodes CDR1 MNHEY and CDR2 SMNVEV (reference sequence). The DNA of the CDR3 is TGTGCCAGCAGTTTTGTCTCCGGGGACACTGAAGCTTTCTTT. Amino acid sequence: CASSFVSGDTEAFF.

This chain joins TRBV10-3 and TRBJ1-1, with 7 bases aligning to TRBD1. CDR3 length equals 15 residues. The germline gives CDR1 ENHRY, CDR2 SYGVKD. The trim removed 6 bases at V and 4 bases at J, leaving 11 bases unmatched. CDR3 amino acids: CAIRQKQGQGTEAFF. The CDR3 nucleotides read TGTGCCATCAGGCAAAAACAGGGGCAGGGCACTGAAGCTTTCTTT.

This chain links TRBV14 with TRBJ1-6; the D is unclear. The germline V gene has CDR1 SGHDN and CDR2 FVKESK. Trimming stripped 1 base from V and 7 bases from J, with 5 bases between. The CDR3 has 13 residues. CDR3 bases: TGTGCCAGCAGCCAAGTAATAAATTCACCCCTCCACTTT. Amino acid sequence: CASSQVINSPLHF. Looking up the rest from reference TRBV14 and TRBJ1-6 gives the full variable domain: EAGVTQFPSHSVIEKGQTVTLRCDPISGHDNLYWYRRVMGKEIKFLLHFVKESKQDESGMPNNRFLAERTGGTYSTLKVQPAELEDSGVYFCASSQVINSPLHFGNGTRLTVT.

V is TRBV30 and J is TRBJ1-4; TRBD1 matches at 7 bases. Germline V CDR1 and CDR2: GTSNPN, SVGIG (reference sequence). The junction had 6 bases not matched to a gene; V was cut back by 1 base and J by 7 bases. The CDR3 contains 14 residues. DNA for the CDR3: TGTGCCTGGAGTGATGACAGGGTCGTTGAAAAACTGTTTTTT. Its protein product is CAWSDDRVVEKLFF.

CDR3 in amino acids: CASSNGTARGYTF. CDR3 DNA sequence: TGTGCCAGCAGCAATGGGACAGCTCGGGGCTACACCTTC. The chain combines TRBV7-3 with TRBJ1-2; TRBD1 aligns across 7 bases. Germline CDR1 SGHTA, CDR2 FQGTGA. V lost 5 bases and J lost 8; bases outside the gene matches: 8. CDR3 size: 13 residues.

V is TRBV10-3 and J is TRBJ2-6; no clear D gene. The ends were cut back, 7 bases at V and 0 bases at J, with 13 bases in the middle. Germline assignment: CDR1 ENHRY and CDR2 SYGVKD. This CDR3 comprises 16 residues. CDR3 region: CAINSFTNSGANVLTF. The CDR3 nucleotides are TGTGCCATCAATTCATTTACCAACTCTGGGGCCAACGTCCTGACTTTC.

The chain links TRBV2 to TRBJ2-2, with TRBD2 identical over 9 bases. Looked up from germline, CDR1 is SNHLY and CDR2 is FYNNEI. There are 13 residues in the CDR3. V trimming: 4 bases; J trimming: 7 bases; junction bases outside the gene matches: 1. The chain's CDR3 is CASSGLADGELFF. The CDR3 DNA is TGTGCCAGCAGTGGACTAGCGGACGGGGAGCTGTTTTTT.

The V call is TRBV20-1, the J call TRBJ1-2; D unclear. V lost 3 bases and J lost 3, with 2 bases in between. Germline CDR1 DFQATT, CDR2 SNEGSKA (reference sequence). This CDR3 spans 10 amino acids. The CDR3, as DNA: TGCAGTGCTAGGGACTATGGCTACACCTTC. It encodes CSARDYGYTF.

The table lists this clone with a few counts. In nucleotides, the CDR3 is TGTGCCAGCAGCTTGTACAATGAGCAGTTCTTC. It translates to CASSLYNEQFF. The chain combines TRBV5-5 with TRBJ2-1; D is uncertain. Trimming took off 1 base at V and 4 bases at J, with 0 bases between the two ends. Per the germline V gene, CDR1 is SGHKS and CDR2 is YYEKEE (reference sequence). The CDR3 totals 11 residues.

The chain is built from TRBV6-5 and TRBJ1-5; D is possibly TRBD1 (6 bases). Trimming removed 2 bases at V and 5 bases at J, with 10 bases between. The CDR3 has 14 residues. Germline V CDR1 and CDR2: MNHEY, SVGAGI. CDR3 in amino acids: CASSYRRGYQPQHF. Here the CDR3 DNA reads TGTGCCAGCAGTTACCGGAGGGGGTATCAGCCCCAGCATTTT.

The rearrangement uses TRBV7-2 and TRBJ2-7; 11 positions match TRBD1. The CDR3 sequence is 14 residues long. Germline V gene lookup returns CDR1 SGHTA and CDR2 FQGNSA. The V segment lost 4 bases and the J segment 5 bases; nucleotides outside the gene matches: 4. The CDR3, as DNA: TGTGCCAGCAGCTCGGGACAGGGGGGCCACGAGCAGTACTTC. It is translated as CASSSGQGGHEQYF.

The V call is TRBV4-1, the J call TRBJ2-1; 12 bases are shared with TRBD1. Germline loops: CDR1 MGHRA, CDR2 YSYEKL. V shed 3 bases, J shed 10 bases, and the junction held 7 bases outside the gene matches. The CDR3 is 15 residues long. The CDR3 reads CASSHPGQGAGEQFF. CDR3 bases: TGCGCCAGCAGCCACCCGGGACAGGGGGCAGGGGAGCAGTTCTTC.